Each of the 29 T cell receptor beta chains below was sequenced from the same sample in a study of T-cell memory formation after mild COVID-19. TCRdb re-analysed the 5' RACE reads in MiXCR, keeping a single row per CDR3 protein. The sample consists of roughly 62,000 distinct CDR3 sequences, 9.3% of them appearing once. The sequencing sample was made of PBMCs or a T cell subset sorted from them (not recorded which). These receptors all stem from a man between 18 and 35 years old who had mild COVID-19 (a few samples of this study predate the infection). Cell type and time point are not known.

This clonotype was seen repeatedly, ten times or more. The chain is built from TRBV12-3 or TRBV12-4 and TRBJ1-1; D perhaps matches TRBD1 (5 bases). Trimming left V 5 bases short and J 7 bases short, with 14 bases between. The CDR3 is made up of 13 amino acids. The CDR3 DNA reads TGTGCCAGCAGTATGAGTGGGACCGTTGAAGCTTTCTTT. Translating gives CASSMSGTVEAFF.

The chain is built from TRBV7-9 and TRBJ2-1, with a weak D call TRBD2 (7 bases). Trimming left V 1 base short and J 8 bases short, with 15 bases between. This CDR3 has 15 amino acids. Germline CDR1 SEHNR, CDR2 FQNEAQ (reference sequence). The CDR3 region has the DNA TGTGCCAGCAGCTTAGGATGGCAGGGGAGGGATGAGCAGTTCTTC. Protein product: CASSLGWQGRDEQFF.

This clonotype was picked up many times. The chain joins TRBV5-1 to TRBJ2-2, with D perhaps TRBD2 (6 bases). V lost 5 bases to trimming and J lost 3 bases, with 14 bases between them. Germline V gives CDR1 SGHRS, CDR2 YFSETQ. The CDR3 contains 15 residues. The CDR3 coding sequence is TGCGCCAGCAGGCGGGGCGAAGTGGACACCGGGGAGCTGTTTTTT. Translating it yields CASRRGEVDTGELFF.

For the CDR3, the DNA is TGTGCCAGCAGTGACGGGGGCAGATTAGCCAAAAACATTCAGTACTTC. It encodes CASSDGGRLAKNIQYF. The chain combines TRBV6-4 with TRBJ2-4, with D tentatively TRBD1 (6 bases). Deletions cut 2 bases from V and 0 bases from J, with 11 bases between. The V gene's germline CDR1 is MRHNA and CDR2 SNTAGT. The CDR3 runs 16 residues.

This chain joins TRBV7-2 and TRBJ1-2; D possibly corresponds to TRBD1 (5 bases). Between the trimmed V and J ends, which lost 3 bases and 4 bases, there was a span of 12 bases. Germline CDR1 reads SGHTA; CDR2 reads FQGNSA. The CDR3 sequence is 14 residues long. Here the CDR3 DNA reads TGTGCCAGCAGCTTCGCCCGGGGCGCCTATGGCTACACCTTC. Its translation: CASSFARGAYGYTF.

This clonotype was recorded at least ten times. The V call is TRBV7-2, the J call TRBJ1-2, with D unresolved. V was shortened by 4 bases and J by 4 bases, with 10 bases between the two germline ends. CDR1 SGHTA and CDR2 FQGNSA come from the germline V gene. The CDR3 covers 13 residues. CDR3 protein: CASSSFGVYGYTF. CDR3 nucleotide sequence: TGTGCCAGCAGCTCCTTTGGTGTCTATGGCTACACCTTC.

This clonotype was detected only a few times. One end of the junction is discordant with germline, which a read error may explain. V and J are TRBV27 and TRBJ2-3; D gene uncertain. The CDR3 is 14 amino acids. The germline gives CDR1 MNHEY, CDR2 SMNVEV (reference sequence). In DNA, the CDR3 is TGTGCCAGCAGTCTATCAGGCGACTCAGATACGCAGTATTTT. This encodes CASSLSGDSDTQYF.

The V call is TRBV29-1, the J call TRBJ2-1; D might be TRBD2 (5 bases). Germline CDR1 reads SQVTM; CDR2 reads ANQGSEA. V lost 2 bases and J lost 6, with 14 bases in between. The CDR3 consists of 14 residues. The CDR3 reads CSVERGTRGNEQFF. CDR3 nucleotide sequence: TGCAGCGTTGAACGGGGTACTAGAGGCAATGAGCAGTTCTTC.

In this sample, this clonotype turned up many times. The chain recombines TRBV7-8 with TRBJ2-1; tentative D call: TRBD2 (5 bases). This CDR3 comprises 15 residues. Per the germline V gene, CDR1 is SGHVS and CDR2 is FQNEAQ. Trimming cost V 5 bases and J 0 bases, with 11 bases left between them. In DNA form, the CDR3 reads TGTGCCAGCAGCCGCCCGAGGGCCTCCTACAATGAGCAGTTCTTC. It codes for CASSRPRASYNEQFF.

This clonotype came up a few times. The rearrangement links TRBV6-5 to TRBJ1-1, with D possibly being TRBD1 (6 bases). This CDR3 has 14 amino acids. CDR1 and CDR2 from the germline V gene are MNHEY and SVGAGI. V was cut by 11 bases and J by 7 bases, with 23 bases left in between. CDR3 region: CASRGVRAQGEAFF. CDR3 nucleotides: TGTGCCTCCCGGGGGGTACGCGCACAGGGTGAAGCTTTCTTT.

Ten or more counts support this clonotype. V gene TRBV4-1 combines with J gene TRBJ2-3, with D tentatively TRBD1 (6 bases). The CDR3 totals 17 residues. Trimming took 4 bases from V and 2 from J, leaving 19 bases between them. Germline CDR1 is MGHRA and CDR2 is YSYEKL. CDR3 sequence (DNA): TGCGCCAGCAGCCGAACGCGGCAGGGGCACGACACAGATACGCAGTATTTT. Encoded protein: CASSRTRQGHDTDTQYF.

The CDR3 DNA sequence: TGTGCAAGTCGCCCCAGTGGGTGCGGCTACACCTTC. Its protein product is CASRPSGCGYTF. The V call is TRBV12-2, the J call TRBJ1-2. TRBV12-2 is a pseudogene segment. CDR3 length: 12 amino acids.

This clonotype was detected ten times or more. This rearrangement joins TRBV7-2 to TRBJ2-1, with 7 bases that match TRBD2. CDR1 and CDR2 (germline): SGHTA, FQGNSA. CDR3 length: 17 residues. Trimming took 5 bases from V and 0 from J; bases not matched to a gene: 10. CDR3 amino acids: CASSVPRAGYSYNEQFF. The CDR3 DNA sequence: TGTGCCAGCAGCGTCCCCCGAGCGGGGTACTCCTACAATGAGCAGTTCTTC. The full variable domain, with the rest looked up from reference TRBV7-2 and TRBJ2-1, is GAGVSQSPSNKVTEKGKDVELRCDPISGHTALYWYRQSLGQGLEFLIYFQGNSAPDKSGLPSDRFSAERTGGSVSTLTIQRTQQEDSAVYLCASSVPRAGYSYNEQFFGPGTRLTVL.

This clonotype was counted a few times. The chain is built from TRBV14 and TRBJ2-1; D might be TRBD1 (6 bases). CDR1 and CDR2 (germline): SGHDN, FVKESK. Trimming left V 4 bases short and J 2 bases short, with 15 bases between. This CDR3 spans 16 amino acids. The CDR3 coding sequence is TGTGCCAGCAGCCGGCTCACCGGGACAACCTACAATGAGCAGTTCTTC. Its protein is CASSRLTGTTYNEQFF.

This clonotype was counted a few times. The V and J genes are TRBV4-3 and TRBJ1-2; 11 bases are shared with TRBD1. Unmatched junction bases numbered 14, after V lost 2 bases and J lost 3 bases. This CDR3 has 19 residues. CDR1 and CDR2 (germline): LGHNA, YSLEER. CDR3 sequence reads: CASSQLLGQGAAEHYGYTF. CDR3 sequence (DNA): TGCGCCAGCAGCCAACTCCTTGGACAGGGGGCGGCTGAACACTATGGCTACACCTTC.

The CDR3 DNA sequence: TGTGCCAGCGCAGTTCACGGGGGGACAGGTGGCGAGCAGTACGTC. Protein sequence: CASAVHGGTGGEQYV. The chain combines TRBV6-5 with TRBJ2-7; weak D call: TRBD1 (8 bases). CDR3 length: 15 amino acids. Trimming took 8 bases from V and 6 from J, leaving 23 bases between them. Germline V CDR1 and CDR2: MNHEY, SVGAGI.

This clonotype was seen many times. The V call is TRBV24-1, the J call TRBJ2-1, with 8 bases lining up with TRBD2. Trimming at V came to 3 bases and at J to 6 bases, leaving 6 bases not matched to a gene. The CDR3 has 15 residues. In germline, CDR1 is KGHDR, CDR2 SFDVKD. The CDR3 bases are TGTGCCACCAGTGATATTTCTAGCGGGTTCAATGAGCAGTTCTTC. Protein: CATSDISSGFNEQFF.

The chain links TRBV7-2 to TRBJ1-2; TRBD1 matches at 9 bases. CDR1 is SGHTA and CDR2 is FQGNSA in the germline V gene. CDR3 length equals 18 residues. Trimming removed 4 bases from V and 6 bases from J; junction bases left unmatched: 18. CDR3 coding DNA: TGTGCCAGCAGCTCCCGCGGGGGGCCGGGACAGGGACTCCATGGCTACACCTTC. Protein: CASSSRGGPGQGLHGYTF. The whole variable domain, filled in from reference TRBV7-2 and TRBJ1-2, reads GAGVSQSPSNKVTEKGKDVELRCDPISGHTALYWYRQSLGQGLEFLIYFQGNSAPDKSGLPSDRFSAERTGGSVSTLTIQRTQQEDSAVYLCASSSRGGPGQGLHGYTFGSGTRLTVV.

This clonotype was detected ten times or more. V and J are TRBV29-1 and TRBJ2-5; D tentatively reads TRBD1 or TRBD2 (6 bases each). Germline lookup yields CDR1 SQVTM and CDR2 ANQGSEA. The CDR3 consists of 12 residues. Between the trimmed V and J ends, which lost 6 bases and 3 bases, there was a span of 11 bases. The CDR3 sequence: CSVGGREETQYF. DNA of the CDR3: TGCAGCGTGGGGGGCAGGGAAGAGACCCAGTACTTC.

The V call is TRBV7-2, the J call TRBJ1-2; 8 bases are a match to TRBD1. V trimming: 3 bases; J trimming: 8 bases; junction bases outside the gene matches: 8. In germline, CDR1 is SGHTA, CDR2 FQGNSA. The CDR3 sequence is 14 residues long. The CDR3 spells CASSFAPGGGGYTF. The CDR3 DNA follows: TGTGCCAGCAGCTTTGCCCCAGGGGGCGGCGGCTACACCTTC.

This clonotype was found a few times. The chain employs TRBV12-3 or TRBV12-4 and TRBJ1-3; D possibly corresponds to TRBD1 (5 bases). V lost 6 bases and J lost 10, with 13 bases in between. The length of the CDR3 is 12 residues. The CDR3 bases are TGTGCCAGCAGCGGGGCGGGCGCGACCATATATTTT. This codes for CASSGAGATIYF.

V is TRBV25-1 and J is TRBJ2-2; D assignment may be TRBD1 or TRBD2 (6 bases each). Germline V CDR1 and CDR2: MGHDK, SYGVNS. There are 16 residues in the CDR3. V dropped 1 base and J dropped 3 bases, with 12 bases sitting between them. In DNA form, the CDR3 reads TGTGCCAGCAGTGAATCCGGGGGCGCGGACACCGGGGAGCTGTTTTTT. It encodes CASSESGGADTGELFF.

This clonotype was observed a few times. The V and J genes are TRBV29-1 and TRBJ1-1; TRBD1 might be the D (5 bases). V dropped 3 bases and J dropped 1 base, with 6 bases sitting between them. The CDR3 is 12 residues long. Per the germline V gene, CDR1 is SQVTM and CDR2 is ANQGSEA. The CDR3 coding sequence is TGCAGCGTTGAGGGGGGGAACACTGAAGCTTTCTTT. Protein sequence: CSVEGGNTEAFF.

The chain is built from TRBV9 and TRBJ2-3; possibly TRBD2 for D (7 bases). The V and J ends lost 1 base and 5 bases respectively, with 11 bases between them. This CDR3 region has 14 residues. From germline, CDR1 is SGDLS and CDR2 YYNGEE. The CDR3 sequence is CASSVTRGGDTQYF. In DNA, the CDR3 is TGTGCCAGCAGCGTAACTAGGGGGGGAGATACGCAGTATTTT.

The table lists this clonotype with a few counts. The rearrangement uses TRBV10-2 and TRBJ1-5; D is undetermined. Germline CDR1 reads WSHSY; CDR2 reads SAAADI. The CDR3 sequence is 12 residues long. The germline V and J ends were trimmed by 2 bases and 5 bases, with 4 bases remaining between them. CDR3 loop: CASSEDYQPQHF. CDR3 sequence (DNA): TGCGCCAGCAGTGAGGACTATCAGCCCCAGCATTTT.

This clonotype was picked up many times. The rearrangement joins TRBV5-1 to TRBJ2-7; D possibly matches TRBD1 or TRBD2 (5 bases each). From germline, CDR1 is SGHRS and CDR2 YFSETQ. Trimming stripped 4 bases from V and 0 bases from J, with 11 bases between. The CDR3 runs 14 residues. Here the CDR3 reads CASSLSGSSYEQYV. The CDR3 coding sequence is TGCGCCAGCAGCCTATCAGGGAGCTCCTACGAGCAGTACGTC.

In its sample, this clonotype was seen a few times. The chain couples TRBV12-5 to TRBJ2-7, with D unresolved. The CDR3 is made up of 13 amino acids. Trimming left V 5 bases short and J 2 bases short, with 10 bases between. Germline V gene data show CDR1 as LGHNT and CDR2 as FRNRAP. The CDR3 loop is CASGKGLAYEQYF. The CDR3 DNA follows: TGTGCTAGTGGTAAAGGATTAGCCTACGAGCAGTACTTC.

The chain links TRBV7-9 to TRBJ1-6; 7 bases map to TRBD1. CDR1 and CDR2 (germline): SEHNR, FQNEAQ (reference sequence). CDR3 length: 13 amino acids. V shed 5 bases and J 11 bases; nucleotides not matched to a gene: 6. The CDR3 reads CASSIDQGAPLHF. In DNA form, the CDR3 reads TGTGCCAGCAGCATAGACCAGGGGGCACCCCTCCACTTT.

Comments on this clonotype: A read error may account for a junction end that differs from germline. The rearrangement joins TRBV7-9 to TRBJ2-1, with D maybe TRBD1 (6 bases). Germline V lookup: CDR1 SEHNR, CDR2 FQNEAQ (reference sequence). The CDR3 has 13 amino acids. The CDR3 spells CANSLGGDNEQFF. The CDR3 region has the DNA TGTGCCAACAGCTTAGGGGGAGACAATGAGCAGTTCTTC.